Listed here are 15 T cell receptor beta chains from one sample, sequenced in a study of T cell responses to AZD1222 COVID-19 vaccine (dated by TCRdb to the early 2020s). The library was made by the immunoSEQ multiplex PCR assay. TCRdb took this table from immuneACCESS and kept in-frame rearrangements with V and J called. Such tables lack part of the clones; where checked against another copy, unresolved V genes explain under half of the gap, and the rest is unexplained. Here the sample has tens of thousands of clones; around 90% occur a single time. About two fifths of the sample comes from the top ten. Taken with the paper, the label for time point translates to: about 28 days (+/-7) after the second vaccine dose. The specimen comprised peripheral blood, sampled 28 days after the second AZD1222 dose. These receptors originate from an adult who received the AZD1222 COVID-19 vaccine.

This sequence joins TRBV30 and TRBJ1-1; D ambiguous. Per germline, CDR1 GTSNPN and CDR2 SVGIG (reference sequence). Between the trimmed V and J ends, which lost 0 bases and 9 bases, there was a span of 5 bases. The CDR3 consists of 10 residues. The CDR3: CAWSVPQAFF. The CDR3 bases are TGTGCCTGGAGTGTACCCCAAGCTTTCTTT.

About this clone: Other DNA sequences from this sample encode an identical CDR3 as well. The rearrangement uses TRBV19 and TRBJ1-2; 8 nucleotides line up with TRBD1. Trimming cost V 4 bases and J 4 bases; bases outside gene matches: 2. The CDR3 is 13 amino acids. CDR1 and CDR2 from the germline V gene are LNHDA and SQIVND (reference sequence). The CDR3 DNA is TGTGCCAGTAGTAGGGGACAGGTCTATGGCTACACCTTC. Encoded protein: CASSRGQVYGYTF.

The rearrangement uses TRBV29-1 and TRBJ1-1, with TRBD1 as a possible D gene (5 bases). Germline V CDR1 and CDR2: SQVTM, ANQGSEA. With 7 bases removed from V and 3 bases from J, the gap between germline ends came to 9 bases. CDR3 length: 11 amino acids. The CDR3 reads CSGGTHTEAFF. In DNA form, the CDR3 reads TGCAGCGGCGGGACTCACACTGAAGCTTTCTTT.

V usage is TRBV21-1 and J usage is TRBJ1-1. TRBV21-1 is described as a pseudogene. The CDR3 is 21 residues long. The CDR3 sequence is CASSGREMIREGEKGDTEAFF. CDR3 nucleotides: TGTGCCAGCAGCGGGAGAGAGATGATCCGAGAGGGCGAAAAGGGCGACACTGAAGCTTTCTTT.

This chain uses TRBV5-1 with TRBJ2-1; a possible D gene is TRBD1 (5 bases). Per germline, CDR1 SGHRS and CDR2 YFSETQ. The V end was cut by 4 bases, the J end by 0 bases, with 11 bases between. This CDR3 spans 15 amino acids. In DNA form, the CDR3 reads TGCGCCAGCAGCCCGCCAGGGAACTCCTACAATGAGCAGTTCTTC. Residues: CASSPPGNSYNEQFF. The full variable domain, completed using reference TRBV5-1 and TRBJ2-1, is KAGVTQTPRYLIKTRGQQVTLSCSPISGHRSVSWYQQTPGQGLQFLFEYFSETQRNKGNFPGRFSGRQFSNSRSEMNVSTLELGDSALYLCASSPPGNSYNEQFFGPGTRLTVL.

V is TRBV7-6 and J is TRBJ2-7; 11 bases map to TRBD1. After removal of 4 bases from V and 4 bases from J, the junction contained 6 bases not matched to a gene. Germline loops: CDR1 SGHVS, CDR2 FNYEAQ. CDR3 length: 15 residues. CDR3 loop: CASSSGQGGLYEQYF. CDR3 nucleotides: TGTGCCAGCAGCTCGGGACAGGGGGGACTATACGAGCAGTACTTC.

This clone showed up just a few times. The V and J genes are TRBV7-9 and TRBJ1-1, with 10 bases aligning to TRBD1. Germline V gives CDR1 SEHNR, CDR2 FQNEAQ (reference sequence). The CDR3 covers 16 residues. The V gene end was trimmed by 5 bases and the J gene end by 1 base; junction bases not matched to a gene: 7. CDR3 coding DNA: TGTGCCAGCAGCGCGGGGACAGGGGCGAGGAACACTGAAGCTTTCTTT. This encodes CASSAGTGARNTEAFF.

The chain carries TRBV11-2 and TRBJ1-6, with unresolved D. The CDR3 is 16 amino acids. Germline V CDR1 and CDR2: SGHAT, FQNNGV. With 5 bases removed from V and 5 bases from J, the gap between germline ends came to 16 bases. CDR3: CASSPRLGRHNSPLHF. The CDR3 DNA follows: TGTGCCAGCAGCCCTAGGCTTGGGAGGCATAATTCACCCCTCCACTTT.

The CDR3 DNA reads TGTGCCAGCAGCCAGGGGGACAGATATAATGAAAAACTGTTTTTT. This sequence encodes CASSQGDRYNEKLFF. V and J are TRBV3-1 (or the pseudogene TRBV3-2) and TRBJ1-4; 7 nucleotides align to TRBD1. CDR3 length: 15 amino acids. In germline, CDR1 is LGHDT, CDR2 YNNKEL (reference sequence). V was pared by 3 bases and J by 4 bases, with 5 bases of the junction left unmatched.

The chain links TRBV6-2 or TRBV6-3 to TRBJ1-3; D call uncertain. Trimming removed 3 bases at V and 0 bases at J, with 12 bases between. Germline CDR1 reads MNHEY; CDR2 reads SVGEGT. The CDR3 sequence is 16 residues long. The CDR3 loop is CASSYIVGSSGNTIYF. CDR3 bases: TGTGCCAGCAGTTATATTGTGGGGAGCTCTGGAAACACCATATATTTT.

This chain connects TRBV2 to TRBJ1-1, with 7 bases aligning to TRBD1. The J segment lost 4 bases and the V segment lost 6 bases, leaving 5 bases of the junction unmatched. CDR3 length: 13 amino acids. CDR1 and CDR2 (germline): SNHLY, FYNNEI. The CDR3 is CASSDRAGTEAFF. CDR3 coding DNA: TGTGCCAGCAGCGACAGGGCGGGCACTGAAGCTTTCTTT.

V usage is TRBV5-1 and J usage is TRBJ1-2, with TRBD1 identical over 10 bases. Trimming cost V 4 bases and J 2 bases; bases outside gene matches: 5. CDR3 length equals 15 residues. Germline-derived CDR1 and CDR2 are SGHRS and YFSETQ. The CDR3 coding sequence is TGCGCCAGCAGCCCCGGGACAGGGGTGAACTATGGCTACACCTTC. Translated: CASSPGTGVNYGYTF. Full variable domain (rest looked up from reference TRBV5-1 and TRBJ1-2): KAGVTQTPRYLIKTRGQQVTLSCSPISGHRSVSWYQQTPGQGLQFLFEYFSETQRNKGNFPGRFSGRQFSNSRSEMNVSTLELGDSALYLCASSPGTGVNYGYTFGSGTRLTVV.

The chain carries TRBV3-1 (or the pseudogene TRBV3-2) and TRBJ1-2; unclear D gene. The germline gives CDR1 LGHDT, CDR2 YNNKEL (reference sequence). The CDR3 covers 13 residues. The V gene lost 1 base and the J gene lost 4 bases, with 7 bases spanning the gap. CDR3 protein: CASSQGRSYGYTF. The CDR3 nucleotides read TGTGCCAGCAGCCAAGGACGAAGCTATGGCTACACCTTC.

The gene calls are TRBV7-9 and TRBJ1-5; 9 bases are a match to TRBD1. The junction had 17 bases not matched to a gene; V was cut back by 1 base and J by 7 bases. Germline CDR1 and CDR2: SEHNR and FQNEAQ (reference sequence). The CDR3 is 19 amino acids. CDR3 nucleotide sequence: TGTGCCAGCAGCTTAGGACCGAATACCGGGACAGGGTTTGGACAGCCCCAGCATTTT. Its protein is CASSLGPNTGTGFGQPQHF.

This chain links TRBV5-1 with TRBJ1-5, with a tentative D call TRBD1 (6 bases). The CDR3 totals 15 residues. CDR1 SGHRS and CDR2 YFSETQ come from the germline V gene. V was trimmed by 0 bases and J by 6 bases, leaving 13 bases between them. The CDR3: CASSLATGGGQPQHF. For the CDR3, the DNA is TGCGCCAGCAGCTTGGCCACCGGGGGCGGTCAGCCCCAGCATTTT.